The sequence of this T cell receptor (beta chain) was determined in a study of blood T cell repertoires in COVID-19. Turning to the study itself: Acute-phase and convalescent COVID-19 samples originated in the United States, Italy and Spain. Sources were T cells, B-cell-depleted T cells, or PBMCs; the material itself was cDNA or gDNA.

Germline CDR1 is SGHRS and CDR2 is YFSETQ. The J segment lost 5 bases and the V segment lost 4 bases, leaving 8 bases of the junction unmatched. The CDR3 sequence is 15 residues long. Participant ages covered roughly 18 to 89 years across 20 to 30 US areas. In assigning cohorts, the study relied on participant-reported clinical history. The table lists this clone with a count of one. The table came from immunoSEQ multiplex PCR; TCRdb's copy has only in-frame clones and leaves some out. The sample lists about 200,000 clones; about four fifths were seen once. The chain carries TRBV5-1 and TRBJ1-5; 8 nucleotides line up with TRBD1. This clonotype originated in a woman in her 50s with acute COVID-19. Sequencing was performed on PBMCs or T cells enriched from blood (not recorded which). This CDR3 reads CASSRLGQGDQPQHF. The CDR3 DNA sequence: TGCGCCAGCAGCAGGTTAGGACAGGGCGATCAGCCCCAGCATTTT.